This passage covers 9 T cell receptor beta chains from one sample sequenced in a study of OX40 agonist ivuxolimab in advanced cancers. Libraries were constructed by the immunoSEQ multiplex PCR assay. TCRdb mirrors the immuneACCESS table, restricted to in-frame sequences. Some clones are absent from its copies; in checked studies, under half trace to an unresolved V gene, and the reason for the others is unknown. This sample comprises under 80,000 clones, around nine tenths of them detected only once. Jointly, the top ten make up approximately 0.72% of the sample. The sample consisted of CD4+ or CD8+ T cells sorted from blood, taken in a trial of the OX40 agonist ivuxolimab. The receptors come from an adult with an advanced solid tumor such as melanoma, head and neck, liver or kidney cancer.

The gene calls are TRBV6-1 and TRBJ1-5; TRBD1 matches at 12 bases. Trimming removed 4 bases from V and 6 bases from J; junction bases left unmatched: 1. The germline V gene has CDR1 MNHNS and CDR2 SASEGT. The CDR3 sequence is 14 residues long. The DNA of the CDR3 is TGTGCCAGCAGTGGGGACAGGGGGCTTCAGCCCCAGCATTTT. Translated: CASSGDRGLQPQHF.

In nucleotides, the CDR3 is TGTGCCATTGGGGAGGGGACAGGGCACAATGAGCAGTTCTTC. This sequence encodes CAIGEGTGHNEQFF. The chain couples TRBV10-3 to TRBJ2-1; 9 bases are a match to TRBD1. The J segment lost 5 bases and the V segment lost 9 bases, leaving 8 bases of the junction unmatched. The germline V gene has CDR1 ENHRY and CDR2 SYGVKD. This CDR3 is 14 amino acids long.

The CDR3 spells CASSPLGTGNTEAFF. CDR3 coding DNA: TGTGCCAGCAGTCCCTTGGGGACAGGGAACACTGAAGCTTTCTTT. The chain links TRBV27 to TRBJ1-1; 8 bases match TRBD1. Trimming removed 5 bases from V and 1 base from J; junction bases left unmatched: 6. The CDR3 length is 15 residues. Germline V gives CDR1 MNHEY, CDR2 SMNVEV (reference sequence).

The chain uses TRBV18 and TRBJ1-1, with unresolved D. The CDR3 length is 15 residues. The germline V gene encodes CDR1 KGHSH and CDR2 LQKENI. V shed 3 bases and J shed 4 bases, with 15 bases lying between them. This chain's CDR3 is CASSPPQEGRTEAFF. DNA for the CDR3: TGTGCCAGCTCACCGCCCCAAGAAGGGCGCACTGAAGCTTTCTTT.

This chain joins TRBV18 and TRBJ2-7; a possible D gene is TRBD2 (6 bases). Germline loops: CDR1 KGHSH, CDR2 LQKENI. This CDR3 is 14 amino acids long. Trimming removed 0 bases from V and 4 bases from J, with 10 bases in between. The CDR3 protein is CASSPPGGFYEQYF. CDR3 bases: TGTGCCAGCTCACCACCGGGGGGTTTTTACGAGCAGTACTTC.

This rearrangement joins TRBV10-2 to TRBJ1-6, with D unclear. Germline assignment: CDR1 WSHSY and CDR2 SAAADI. CDR3 length equals 17 residues. Trimming shortened V by 2 bases and J by 0 bases, and 11 bases separated the two germline ends. This CDR3 reads CASSEGPSSSYNSPLHF. The CDR3 DNA reads TGCGCCAGCAGTGAGGGGCCAAGCAGCTCCTATAATTCACCCCTCCACTTT.

The chain links TRBV27 to TRBJ2-1; possible D gene TRBD1, 5 bases. Germline lookup yields CDR1 MNHEY and CDR2 SMNVEV (reference sequence). The CDR3 runs 15 residues. Trimming cost V 5 bases and J 10 bases, with 21 bases left between them. For the CDR3, the DNA is TGTGCCAGCAGTCAATCCAGACAGCCCGCCTTAGAGCAGTTCTTC. Translation: CASSQSRQPALEQFF.

V usage is TRBV7-8 and J usage is TRBJ1-3; D unclear. The CDR3 contains 18 residues. Germline V gene data show CDR1 as SGHVS and CDR2 as FQNEAQ. Trimming stripped 2 bases from V and 0 bases from J, with 17 bases between. The CDR3 protein is CASSLWQASVFSGNTIYF. The CDR3 DNA follows: TGTGCCAGCAGCTTATGGCAGGCGTCCGTATTCTCTGGAAACACCATATATTTT.

The chain has TRBV2 and TRBJ2-4; 9 bases align to TRBD1. CDR1 is SNHLY, CDR2 FYNNEI, per germline. There are 14 residues in the CDR3. Trimming removed 6 bases from V and 5 bases from J; junction bases left unmatched: 5. CDR3 loop: CASRGQGGQNIQYF. CDR3 coding DNA: TGTGCCAGCAGGGGACAGGGTGGGCAAAACATTCAGTACTTC.